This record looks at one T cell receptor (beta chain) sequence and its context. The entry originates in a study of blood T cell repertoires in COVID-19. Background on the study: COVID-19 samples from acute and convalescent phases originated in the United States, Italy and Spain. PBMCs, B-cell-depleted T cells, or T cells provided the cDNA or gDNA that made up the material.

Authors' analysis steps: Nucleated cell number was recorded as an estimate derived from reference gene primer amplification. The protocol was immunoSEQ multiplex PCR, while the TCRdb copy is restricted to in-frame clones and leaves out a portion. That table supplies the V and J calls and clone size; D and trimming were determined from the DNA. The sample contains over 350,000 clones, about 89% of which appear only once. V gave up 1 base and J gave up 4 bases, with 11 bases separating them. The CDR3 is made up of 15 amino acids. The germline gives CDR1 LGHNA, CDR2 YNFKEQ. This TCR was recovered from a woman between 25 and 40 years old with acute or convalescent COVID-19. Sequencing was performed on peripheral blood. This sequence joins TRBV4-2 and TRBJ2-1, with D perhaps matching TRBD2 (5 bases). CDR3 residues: CASSQGAGIYNEQFF. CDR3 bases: TGTGCCAGCAGCCAAGGCGCCGGGATTTACAATGAGCAGTTCTTC.